A few counts support the clone carrying this T cell receptor beta chain. This record comes from a study of T cells in Graves' hyperthyroidism and ophthalmopathy. The investigators amplified TCR beta CDR3 regions from RNA transcripts. HTBI primers were used for first-round RT-PCR of the TCR CDR3. Each CDR3 protein is one row after TCRdb ran MiXCR on the multiplex PCR reads. The sample includes some 510,000 distinct CDR3 sequences, less than 25% seen only once; the top ten take 26%. V was pared by 0 bases and J by 2 bases, with 9 bases between. Germline CDR1 and CDR2: DFQATT and SNEGSKA (reference sequence). This CDR3 has 14 amino acids.

The sequenced sample was blood. This TCR came from a young man with Graves' hyperthyroidism. V gene TRBV20-1 combines with J gene TRBJ2-3, with D uncertain. CDR3 sequence: CSARDGQPTDTQYF. CDR3 bases: TGCAGTGCTAGAGACGGGCAGCCCACAGATACGCAGTATTTT.